The subject of this entry is one TCR beta chain. Its antigen is unknown. Germline trimming cut 0 bases from V and 4 bases from J; bases unmatched to any gene: 9. Germline V CDR1 and CDR2: LGHNA, YSLEER. This CDR3 spans 18 amino acids. This sample was included in a study of Graves' ophthalmopathy and Graves' hyperthyroidism. In the study overall: Hyperthyroidism counted as stable given no ophthalmopathy within 18 months of follow-up.

Diagnosis was based on clinical symptoms, serum thyroxine, TRAb, thyroid ultrasound and orbital computed tomography. Study conclusions and caveats: At about 69% sensitivity and approximately 72% specificity, the model predicted progression of the ophthalmopathy.

RNA transcripts yielded amplified TCR beta CDR3 regions. HTBI-primed RT-PCR formed the first round, and a multiplex PCR formed the second. Each CDR3 protein gets one entry after TCRdb re-called the multiplex PCR reads with MiXCR. The sample lists more than 1,000,000 distinct CDR3 sequences, 36% seen once, with 8.5% to 14% in the top ten. Sequencing was performed on peripheral blood or thyroid tissue (not recorded which). The clonotype comes from an adult man with Graves' hyperthyroidism. The chain links TRBV4-3 to TRBJ2-2, with 9 positions matching TRBD2. The CDR3 here is CASSQEVRGGVLTGELFF. Here the CDR3 DNA reads TGCGCCAGCAGCCAAGAAGTCCGCGGGGGGGTCCTCACCGGGGAGCTGTTTTTT.